This TCR beta chain was documented in a study of technical replicates of blood from a few donors. Germline assignment: CDR1 MDHEN and CDR2 SYDVKM. The V end was cut by 4 bases, the J end by 4 bases, with 17 bases between. The CDR3 extends over 15 amino acids. Assay: immunoSEQ multiplex PCR; the TCRdb copy retains only in-frame clones and omits some. The sample shows fewer than 100,000 clones, over 80% of them seen only once. This receptor was taken from a human donor in good health. Sequencing used T cells isolated from PBMCs. This chain connects TRBV28 to TRBJ2-7, with D maybe TRBD2 (5 bases). The CDR3 DNA sequence: TGTGCCAGCAGTTCCCCAGGTCGCGGGTTGTACGAGCAGTACTTC. As protein: CASSSPGRGLYEQYF. The full variable domain, its missing parts supplied by reference TRBV28 and TRBJ2-7, is DVKVTQSSRYLVKRTGEKVFLECVQDMDHENMFWYRQDPGLGLRLIYFSYDVKMKEKGDIPEGYSVSREKKERFSLILESASTNQTSMYLCASSSPGRGLYEQYFGPGTRLTVT.